The present entry profiles one T cell receptor (beta chain) with its context. These data originate in a study of OX40 agonist ivuxolimab in advanced cancers. The wider study: While on treatment, patients had intravenous ivuxolimab at 0.01 to 10 mg/kg every 2 weeks.

Samples of blood were obtained at baseline, on cycle 4 day 1, and on cycle 7 day 1. Using immunoSEQ multiplex PCR, the repertoire was profiled, and TCRdb retains in-frame clones only, with some absent. Of about 73,000 clones listed, more than 80% are singletons. The sample in question was CD4+ or CD8+ T cells sorted from blood, obtained in a trial of the OX40 agonist ivuxolimab. The sequence was obtained from an adult with an advanced solid tumor such as melanoma, head and neck, liver or kidney cancer.

The CDR3 DNA follows: TGTGCCAGCTCGCAACAACCGTTCGGGCGGGTGAACACCGGGGAGCTGTTTTTT. Protein product: CASSQQPFGRVNTGELFF. J is TRBJ2-2 and V is TRBV18; possibly TRBD2 for D (5 bases). The germline V gene encodes CDR1 KGHSH and CDR2 LQKENI. V lost 6 bases and J 1 base, leaving 21 bases between the germline ends. The CDR3 sequence is 18 residues long. Supplemented by reference TRBV18 and TRBJ2-2, the full variable domain reads NAGVMQNPRHLVRRRGQEARLRCSPMKGHSHVYWYRQLPEEGLKFMVYLQKENIIDESGMPKERFSAEFPKEGPSILRIQQVVRGDSAAYFCASSQQPFGRVNTGELFFGEGSRLTVL.